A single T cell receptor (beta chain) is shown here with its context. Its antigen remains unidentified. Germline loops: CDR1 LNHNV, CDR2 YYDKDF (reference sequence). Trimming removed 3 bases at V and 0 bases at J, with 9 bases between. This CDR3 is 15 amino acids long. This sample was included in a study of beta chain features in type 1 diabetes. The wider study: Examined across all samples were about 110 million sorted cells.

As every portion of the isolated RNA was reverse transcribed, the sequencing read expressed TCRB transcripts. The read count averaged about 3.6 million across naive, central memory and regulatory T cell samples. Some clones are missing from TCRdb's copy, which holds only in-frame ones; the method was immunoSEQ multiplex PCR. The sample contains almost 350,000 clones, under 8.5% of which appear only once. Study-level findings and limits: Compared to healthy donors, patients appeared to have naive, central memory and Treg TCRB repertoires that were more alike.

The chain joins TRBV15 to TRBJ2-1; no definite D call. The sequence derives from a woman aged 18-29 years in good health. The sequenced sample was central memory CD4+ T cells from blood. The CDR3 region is CATSRAAGSYNEQFF. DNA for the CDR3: TGTGCCACCAGCAGGGCAGCAGGCTCCTACAATGAGCAGTTCTTC.